Listed below are T cell receptor beta chains from one sample, sequenced in a study of CD8 T cells in ankylosing spondylitis. TCRdb redid the calling of the 5' RACE reads with MiXCR, one entry per CDR3 protein. The sample holds about 27,000 distinct CDR3 sequences, over 6.5% seen once. Sequenced: blood. All receptors derive from a male donor with ankylosing spondylitis or in good health (not recorded which). Each CDR3 is given with its conserved first and last residue. The D gene is left open where the match is weak. Only part of the rows carry a size: once, few, many, or a class if the clone is expanded.

D gene,V gene,J gene,clone size,CDR3 protein,CDR3 DNA
-,TRBV7-2,TRBJ2-1,many,CASSLGSLADYNEQFF,TGTGCCAGCAGCTTAGGAAGCCTAGCAGACTACAATGAGCAGTTCTTC
-,TRBV11-2,TRBJ2-2,few,CASSLNPNTGELFF,TGTGCCAGCAGCTTAAACCCGAACACCGGGGAGCTGTTTTTT
-,TRBV9,TRBJ2-3,-,CASSVDVRTLSTDTQYF,TGTGCCAGCAGCGTAGACGTCCGGACCCTCAGCACAGATACGCAGTATTTT
-,TRBV5-5,TRBJ2-1,many,CASSLGRGTGSYNEQFF,TGTGCCAGCAGCTTGGGTCGCGGGACGGGCTCCTACAATGAGCAGTTCTTC
-,TRBV3-1,TRBJ2-1,many,CASSHSERRLFF,TGTGCCAGCAGCCACTCCGAGCGCAGGTTGTTCTTC
-,TRBV2,TRBJ1-1,-,CASSTRTVANTEAFF,TGTGCCAGCAGTACCCGGACGGTAGCGAACACTGAAGCTTTCTTT
TRBD2,TRBV11-2,TRBJ2-1,-,CASRRLAGGAYNEQFF,TGTGCCAGCAGACGACTAGCGGGAGGCGCCTACAATGAGCAGTTCTTC
TRBD1,TRBV13,TRBJ1-1,-,CASSFRQGFTEAFF,TGTGCCAGCAGCTTCCGACAGGGGTTCACTGAAGCTTTCTTT
-,TRBV29-1,TRBJ2-2,many,CSVESWLNTGELFF,TGCAGCGTTGAGTCGTGGCTTAACACCGGGGAGCTGTTTTTT
TRBD1,TRBV29-1,TRBJ1-1,-,CSVAAGGETEAFF,TGCAGCGTTGCCGCAGGGGGCGAGACTGAAGCTTTCTTT
-,TRBV25-1,TRBJ2-7,many,CASSESGARYEQYF,TGTGCCAGCAGTGAATCAGGGGCAAGGTACGAGCAGTACTTC
TRBD2,TRBV20-1,TRBJ2-3,many,CSASSGRVEDTQYF,TGCAGTGCCTCTAGCGGGAGGGTTGAAGATACGCAGTATTTT
-,TRBV12-3/TRBV12-4,TRBJ2-7,many,CASSLAGLSYEQYF,TGTGCCAGCAGTTTAGCGGGGCTTTCCTACGAGCAGTACTTC
-,TRBV5-1,TRBJ2-1,many,CASSLAFGSGWNEQFF,TGCGCCAGCAGCTTGGCCTTCGGGAGTGGATGGAATGAGCAGTTCTTC
TRBD1,TRBV7-2,TRBJ1-1,few,CASSSGTGFGNTEAFF,TGTGCCAGCAGCTCAGGGACAGGGTTTGGAAACACTGAAGCTTTCTTT
-,TRBV29-1,TRBJ2-3,-,CSVDFGRPTTDTQYF,TGCAGCGTTGATTTTGGGCGGCCCACGACAGATACGCAGTATTTT
TRBD2,TRBV30,TRBJ2-3,-,CAWRPGSGRAGFTDTQYF,TGTGCCTGGAGGCCCGGTAGCGGGAGGGCCGGATTCACAGATACGCAGTATTTT
-,TRBV28,TRBJ2-2,few,CASIWGGNTGELFF,TGTGCCAGCATTTGGGGCGGAAACACCGGGGAGCTGTTTTTT
-,TRBV13,TRBJ1-3,few,CASSPRAGAGGNTIYF,TGTGCCAGCAGCCCCCGAGCCGGGGCGGGGGGAAACACCATATATTTT
TRBD2,TRBV20-1,TRBJ2-4,-,CSGVAGGENIQYF,TGCAGTGGGGTAGCGGGGGGGGAGAACATTCAGTACTTC
-,TRBV7-2,TRBJ2-3,few,CASSYGLGDTQYF,TGTGCCAGCAGCTACGGGCTAGGCGATACGCAGTATTTT
-,TRBV3-1,TRBJ2-1,many,CASSHFSGTASGNEQFF,TGTGCCAGCAGCCATTTTAGTGGGACGGCCTCCGGGAATGAGCAGTTCTTC
-,TRBV11-2,TRBJ2-1,-,CASSLTAGTNEQFF,TGTGCCAGCAGCTTAACAGCGGGTACTAATGAGCAGTTCTTC
-,TRBV5-1,TRBJ2-3,-,CASSLGDRTDTQYF,TGCGCCAGCAGCTTGGGGGACCGAACAGATACGCAGTATTTT
-,TRBV6-5,TRBJ2-2,many,CASRLGTGELFF,TGTGCCAGTAGACTCGGCACCGGGGAGCTGTTTTTT
-,TRBV29-1,TRBJ1-4,many,CSAKKGGQGHEKLFF,TGCAGCGCAAAGAAGGGGGGACAAGGGCACGAAAAACTGTTTTTT
TRBD2,TRBV27,TRBJ2-2,few,CASSPRTRAIGELFF,TGTGCCAGCAGTCCCCGGACTAGAGCGATCGGGGAGCTGTTTTTT
TRBD2,TRBV4-1,TRBJ2-1,many,CASSQERGTSGWSEQFF,TGCGCCAGCAGCCAAGAAAGGGGGACTAGCGGTTGGTCTGAGCAGTTCTTC